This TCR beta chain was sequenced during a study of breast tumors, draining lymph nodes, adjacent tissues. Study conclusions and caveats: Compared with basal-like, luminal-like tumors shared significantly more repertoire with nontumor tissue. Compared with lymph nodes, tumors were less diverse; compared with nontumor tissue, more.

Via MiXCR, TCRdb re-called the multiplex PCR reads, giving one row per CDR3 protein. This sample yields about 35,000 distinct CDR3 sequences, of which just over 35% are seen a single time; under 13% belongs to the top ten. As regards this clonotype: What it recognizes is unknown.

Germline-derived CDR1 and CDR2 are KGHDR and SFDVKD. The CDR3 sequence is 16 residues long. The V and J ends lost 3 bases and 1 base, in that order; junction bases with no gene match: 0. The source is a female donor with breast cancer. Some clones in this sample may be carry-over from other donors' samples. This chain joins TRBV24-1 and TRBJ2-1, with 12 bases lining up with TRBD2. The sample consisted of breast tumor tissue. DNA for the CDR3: TGTGCCACCAGTGATGGACTAGCGGGATCCTACAATGAGCAGTTCTTC. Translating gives CATSDGLAGSYNEQFF.